Each of the 3 T cell receptor beta chains below was sequenced from the same sample in a study of blood T cell repertoires in COVID-19. Assay: immunoSEQ multiplex PCR; the TCRdb copy retains only in-frame clones and omits some. The sample records 280,000 or so clones, roughly 86% being singletons. Specimen: peripheral blood. The receptors stem from a woman in her twenties or thirties who had recovered from COVID-19.

The J gene is TRBJ2-5, the V gene TRBV4-1, with 7 nucleotides matching TRBD2. Per germline, CDR1 MGHRA and CDR2 YSYEKL. V shed 1 base and J 1 base; nucleotides not matched to a gene: 3. This CDR3 comprises 15 residues. DNA of the CDR3: TGCGCCAGCAGCCAAGGGGGACTACCCCAAGAGACCCAGTACTTC. It yields the protein CASSQGGLPQETQYF.

This chain joins TRBV6-5 and TRBJ2-2; D call uncertain. The V end lost 4 bases, the J end lost 2 bases, and 11 bases lay between the germline ends. Germline V gives CDR1 MNHEY, CDR2 SVGAGI. CDR3 length equals 15 residues. CDR3: CASSLWARNTGELFF. The DNA for the CDR3 is TGTGCCAGCAGTTTATGGGCGAGAAACACCGGGGAGCTGTTTTTT.

Details on this clone: The identical CDR3 is also encoded by other nucleotide sequences in the sample. The chain is built from TRBV13 and TRBJ1-1; maybe TRBD1 (6 bases). The germline gives CDR1 PRHDT, CDR2 FYEKMQ (reference sequence). Between the trimmed V and J ends, which lost 0 bases and 1 base, there was a span of 6 bases. This CDR3 has 14 residues. The CDR3 DNA reads as TGTGCCAGCAGCTTAGGACAGGGGAACACTGAAGCTTTCTTT. Encoded protein: CASSLGQGNTEAFF.